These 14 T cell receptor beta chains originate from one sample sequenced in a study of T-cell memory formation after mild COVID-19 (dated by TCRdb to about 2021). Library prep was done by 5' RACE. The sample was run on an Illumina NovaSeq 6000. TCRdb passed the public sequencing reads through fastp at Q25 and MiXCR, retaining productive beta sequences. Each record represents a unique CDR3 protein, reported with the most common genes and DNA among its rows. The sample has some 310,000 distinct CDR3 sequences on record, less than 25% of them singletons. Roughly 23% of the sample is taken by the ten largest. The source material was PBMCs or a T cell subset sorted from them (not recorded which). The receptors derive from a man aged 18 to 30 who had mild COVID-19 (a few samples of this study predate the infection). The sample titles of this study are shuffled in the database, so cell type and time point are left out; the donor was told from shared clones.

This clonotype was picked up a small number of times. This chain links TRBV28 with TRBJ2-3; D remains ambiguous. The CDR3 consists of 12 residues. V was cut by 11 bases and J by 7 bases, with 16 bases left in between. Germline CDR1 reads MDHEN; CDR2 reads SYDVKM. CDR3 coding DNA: TGTGCCGGCGGAATGGGCACGTATACGCAGTATTTT. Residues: CAGGMGTYTQYF. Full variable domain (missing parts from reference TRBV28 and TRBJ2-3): DVKVTQSSRYLVKRTGEKVFLECVQDMDHENMFWYRQDPGLGLRLIYFSYDVKMKEKGDIPEGYSVSREKKERFSLILESASTNQTSMYLCAGGMGTYTQYFGPGTRLTVL.

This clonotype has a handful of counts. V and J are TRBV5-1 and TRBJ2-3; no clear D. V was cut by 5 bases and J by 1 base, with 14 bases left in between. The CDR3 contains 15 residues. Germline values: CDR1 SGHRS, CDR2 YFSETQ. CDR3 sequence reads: CASSLLVLGTDTQYF. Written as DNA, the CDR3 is TGCGCCAGCAGTCTGCTAGTATTAGGCACAGATACGCAGTATTTT.

CDR3 amino acids: CSARPEALNYGYTF. CDR3 sequence (DNA): TGCAGTGCTAGACCCGAAGCCCTAAACTATGGCTACACCTTC. The rearrangement joins TRBV20-1 to TRBJ1-2; no definite D call. This CDR3 comprises 14 residues. Germline loops: CDR1 DFQATT, CDR2 SNEGSKA (reference sequence). V lost 2 bases to trimming and J lost 2 bases, with 12 bases between them.

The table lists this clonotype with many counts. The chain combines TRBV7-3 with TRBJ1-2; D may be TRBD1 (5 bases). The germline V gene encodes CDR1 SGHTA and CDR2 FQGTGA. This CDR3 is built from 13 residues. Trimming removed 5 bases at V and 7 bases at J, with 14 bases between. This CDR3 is CASSTPGSPGYTF. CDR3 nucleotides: TGTGCCAGCAGCACCCCAGGGTCCCCTGGCTACACCTTC.

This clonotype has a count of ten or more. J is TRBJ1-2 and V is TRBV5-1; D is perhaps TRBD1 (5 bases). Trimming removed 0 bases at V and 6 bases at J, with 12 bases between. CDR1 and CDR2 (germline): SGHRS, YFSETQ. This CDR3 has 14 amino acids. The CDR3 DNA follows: TGCGCCAGCAGCTTGGGGGGGGAGGGCCATGGCTACACCTTC. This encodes CASSLGGEGHGYTF.

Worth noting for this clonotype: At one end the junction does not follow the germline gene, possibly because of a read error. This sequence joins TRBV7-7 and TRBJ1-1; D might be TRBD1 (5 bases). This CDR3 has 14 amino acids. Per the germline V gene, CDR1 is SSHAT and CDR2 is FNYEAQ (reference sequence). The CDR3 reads CASRPAGGDTEAFF. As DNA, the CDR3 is TGTGCTAGCAGGCCCGCCGGGGGGGACACTGAAGCTTTCTTT. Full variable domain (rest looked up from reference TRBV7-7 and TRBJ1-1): GAGVSQSPRYKVTKRGQDVTLRCDPISSHATLYWYQQALGQGPEFLTYFNYEAQPDKSGLPSDRFSAERPEGSISTLTIQRTEQRDSAMYRCASRPAGGDTEAFFGQGTRLTVV.

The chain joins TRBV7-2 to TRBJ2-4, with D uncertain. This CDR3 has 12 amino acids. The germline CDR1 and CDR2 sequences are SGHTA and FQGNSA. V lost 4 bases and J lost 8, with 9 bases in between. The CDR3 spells CASSSPSHIQYF. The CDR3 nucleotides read TGTGCCAGCAGCTCCCCCTCACACATTCAGTACTTC.

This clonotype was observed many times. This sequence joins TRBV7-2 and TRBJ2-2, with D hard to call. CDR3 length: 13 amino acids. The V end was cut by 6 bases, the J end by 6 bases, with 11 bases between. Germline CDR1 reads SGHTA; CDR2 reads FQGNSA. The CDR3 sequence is CASSNQFAGELFF. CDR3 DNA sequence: TGTGCCAGCAGTAACCAGTTCGCCGGGGAGCTGTTTTTT.

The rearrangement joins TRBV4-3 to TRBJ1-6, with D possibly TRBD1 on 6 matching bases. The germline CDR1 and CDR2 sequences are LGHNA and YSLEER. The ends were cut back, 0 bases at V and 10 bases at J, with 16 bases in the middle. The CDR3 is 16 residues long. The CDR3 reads CASSQETGQGGSPLHF. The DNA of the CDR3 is TGCGCCAGCAGCCAAGAGACGGGACAAGGCGGCTCACCCCTCCACTTT.

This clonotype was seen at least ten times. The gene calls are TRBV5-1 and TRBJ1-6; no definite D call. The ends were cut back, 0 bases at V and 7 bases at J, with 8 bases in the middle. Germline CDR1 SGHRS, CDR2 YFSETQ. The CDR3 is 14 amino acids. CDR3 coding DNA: TGCGCCAGCAGCTTGGAGGAAGGAAATTCACCCCTCCACTTT. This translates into CASSLEEGNSPLHF.

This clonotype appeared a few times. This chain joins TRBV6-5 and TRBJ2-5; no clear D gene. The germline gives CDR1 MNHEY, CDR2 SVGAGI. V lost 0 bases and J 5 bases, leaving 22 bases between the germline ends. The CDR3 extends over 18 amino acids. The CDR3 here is CASSYSSSAIALGETQYF. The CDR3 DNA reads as TGTGCCAGCAGTTACTCTTCCTCGGCTATCGCCCTGGGGGAGACCCAGTACTTC.

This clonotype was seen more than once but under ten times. The CDR3 spells CSASGQYNEQFF. CDR3 DNA: TGCAGTGCTAGCGGACAGTACAATGAGCAGTTCTTC. The chain is built from TRBV20-1 and TRBJ2-1, with TRBD1 as a possible D gene (6 bases). Germline V gives CDR1 DFQATT, CDR2 SNEGSKA (reference sequence). The CDR3 is made up of 12 amino acids. The V end lost 3 bases, the J end lost 4 bases, and 7 bases lay between the germline ends.

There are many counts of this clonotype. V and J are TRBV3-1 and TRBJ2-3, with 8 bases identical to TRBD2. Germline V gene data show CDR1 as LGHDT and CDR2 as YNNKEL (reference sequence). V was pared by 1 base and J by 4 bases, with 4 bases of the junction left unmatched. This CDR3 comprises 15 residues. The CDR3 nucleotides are TGTGCCAGCAGCCAAGCGGGGGGGCCTGCAGATACGCAGTATTTT. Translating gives CASSQAGGPADTQYF.

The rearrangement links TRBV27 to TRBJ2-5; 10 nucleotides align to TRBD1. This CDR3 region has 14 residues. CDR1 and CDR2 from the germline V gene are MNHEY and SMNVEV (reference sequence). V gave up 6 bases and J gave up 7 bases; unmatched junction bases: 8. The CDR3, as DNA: TGTGCCAGCAGGATAGACAGGGGGCAGGGGACCCAGTACTTC. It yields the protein CASRIDRGQGTQYF.